This paragraph reports one T cell receptor beta chain. The data are from a study of blood T cell repertoires in COVID-19. Study summary: Samples taken during acute and convalescent COVID-19 were collected in the United States, Italy and Spain.

Using immunoSEQ multiplex PCR, the repertoire was profiled, and TCRdb retains in-frame clones only, with some absent. In the table there are 250,000 to 350,000 clones, approximately 90% of which are singletons. The CDR3 extends over 15 amino acids. V was pared by 3 bases and J by 3 bases, with 2 bases of the junction left unmatched. CDR1 is SGHNT, CDR2 YYREEE, per germline (reference sequence). The sequenced sample consisted of peripheral blood. The TCR sequence derives from a woman in her twenties or thirties with COVID-19, enrolled during active disease. The chain combines TRBV5-4 with TRBJ2-7; 14 bases are shared with TRBD2. In nucleotides, the CDR3 is TGTGCCAGCAGCTGGGGGACTAGCGGGAGCTACGAGCAGTACTTC. It encodes CASSWGTSGSYEQYF.